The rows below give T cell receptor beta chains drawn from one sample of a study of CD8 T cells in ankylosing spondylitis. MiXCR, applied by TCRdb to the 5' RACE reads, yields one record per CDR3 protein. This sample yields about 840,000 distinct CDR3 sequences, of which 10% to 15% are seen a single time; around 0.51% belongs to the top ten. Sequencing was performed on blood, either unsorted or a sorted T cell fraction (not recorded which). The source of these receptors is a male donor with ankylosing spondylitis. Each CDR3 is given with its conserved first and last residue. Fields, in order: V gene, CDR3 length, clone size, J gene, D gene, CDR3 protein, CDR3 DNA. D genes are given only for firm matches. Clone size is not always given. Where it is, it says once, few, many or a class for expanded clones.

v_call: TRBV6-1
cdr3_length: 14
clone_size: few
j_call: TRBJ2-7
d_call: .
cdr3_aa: CASQRLEGRGEQYF
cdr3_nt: TGTGCCAGCCAACGTCTCGAGGGCAGGGGCGAGCAGTACTTC

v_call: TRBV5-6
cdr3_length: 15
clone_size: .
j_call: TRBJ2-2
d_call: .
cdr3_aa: CASSLRFGNTGELFF
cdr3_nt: TGTGCCAGCAGCTTGAGATTCGGGAACACCGGGGAGCTGTTTTTT

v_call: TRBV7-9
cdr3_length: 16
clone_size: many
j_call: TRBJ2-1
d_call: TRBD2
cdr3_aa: CASSLSGSSRMNEQFF
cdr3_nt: TGTGCCAGCAGCCTTAGCGGGAGTTCCCGGATGAATGAGCAGTTCTTC

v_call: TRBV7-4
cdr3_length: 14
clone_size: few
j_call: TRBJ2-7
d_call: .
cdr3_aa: CASSFLGAPLEQYF
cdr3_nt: TGTGCCAGCAGCTTTTTGGGGGCACCCCTAGAGCAGTACTTC

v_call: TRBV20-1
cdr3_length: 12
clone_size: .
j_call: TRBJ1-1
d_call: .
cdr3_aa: CSASLLDTEAFF
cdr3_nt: TGCAGTGCCTCGCTCTTAGACACTGAAGCTTTCTTT

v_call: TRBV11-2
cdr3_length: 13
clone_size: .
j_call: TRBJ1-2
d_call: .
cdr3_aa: CASSLGGVFGYTF
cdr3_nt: TGTGCCAGCAGCTTAGGGGGAGTTTTTGGCTACACCTTC

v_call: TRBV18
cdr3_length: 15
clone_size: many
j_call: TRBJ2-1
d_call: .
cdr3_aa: CASSAGARGGNEQFF
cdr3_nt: TGTGCCAGCTCAGCCGGGGCCAGGGGGGGCAATGAGCAGTTCTTC

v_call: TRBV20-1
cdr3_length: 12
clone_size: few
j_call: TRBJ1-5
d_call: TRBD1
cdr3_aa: CSAGQLNQPQHF
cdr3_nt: TGCAGTGCGGGACAGCTAAATCAGCCCCAGCATTTT

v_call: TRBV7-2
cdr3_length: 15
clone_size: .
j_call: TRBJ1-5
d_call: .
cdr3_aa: CASSSQGQGNQPQHF
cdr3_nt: TGTGCCAGCAGCTCCCAGGGGCAGGGCAATCAGCCCCAGCATTTT

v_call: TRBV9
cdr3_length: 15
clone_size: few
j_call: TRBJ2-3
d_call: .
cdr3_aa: CASSVEGWSTDTQYF
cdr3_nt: TGTGCCAGCAGCGTAGAGGGGTGGAGCACAGATACGCAGTATTTT

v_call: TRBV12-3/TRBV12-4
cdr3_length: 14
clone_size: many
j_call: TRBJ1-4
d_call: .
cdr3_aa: CASSSRGGREKLFF
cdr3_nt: TGTGCCAGCAGTTCCAGGGGAGGGCGGGAAAAACTGTTTTTT

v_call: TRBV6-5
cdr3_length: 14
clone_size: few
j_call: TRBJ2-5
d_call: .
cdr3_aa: CASSFPGVLETQYF
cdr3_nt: TGTGCCAGCAGTTTTCCGGGAGTTTTGGAGACCCAGTACTTC

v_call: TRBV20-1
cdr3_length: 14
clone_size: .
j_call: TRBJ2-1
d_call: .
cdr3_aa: CSAVEGPNYNEQFF
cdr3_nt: TGCAGTGCTGTCGAGGGCCCCAACTACAATGAGCAGTTCTTC

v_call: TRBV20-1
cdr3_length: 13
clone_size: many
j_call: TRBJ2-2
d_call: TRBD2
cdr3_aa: CSARARGTGELFF
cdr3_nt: TGCAGTGCTAGAGCGCGGGGGACGGGGGAGCTGTTTTTT

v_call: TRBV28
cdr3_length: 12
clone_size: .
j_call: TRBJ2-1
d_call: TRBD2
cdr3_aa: CASSISGSAGVF
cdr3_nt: TGTGCCAGCAGTATTAGCGGGAGCGCCGGGGTCTTC

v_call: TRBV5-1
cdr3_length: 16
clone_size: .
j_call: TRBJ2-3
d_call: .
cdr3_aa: CASSVTGSNPADTQYF
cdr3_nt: TGCGCCAGCAGCGTCACAGGATCCAACCCCGCAGATACGCAGTATTTT

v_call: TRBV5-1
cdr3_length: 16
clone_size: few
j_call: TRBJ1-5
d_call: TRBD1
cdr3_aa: CASSEMGQGNNQPQHF
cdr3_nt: TGCGCCAGCAGTGAAATGGGACAGGGGAACAATCAGCCCCAGCATTTT

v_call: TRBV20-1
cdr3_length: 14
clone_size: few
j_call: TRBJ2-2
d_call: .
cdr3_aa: CSARMAGRTGELFF
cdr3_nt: TGCAGTGCTAGAATGGCGGGACGAACCGGGGAGCTGTTTTTT

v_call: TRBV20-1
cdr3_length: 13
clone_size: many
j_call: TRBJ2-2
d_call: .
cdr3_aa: CSARPGQAGELFF
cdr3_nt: TGCAGTGCTAGACCAGGACAAGCCGGGGAGCTGTTTTTT

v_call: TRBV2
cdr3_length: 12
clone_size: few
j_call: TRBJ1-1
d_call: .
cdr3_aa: CASTAMNTEAFF
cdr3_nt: TGTGCCAGCACCGCCATGAACACTGAAGCTTTCTTT

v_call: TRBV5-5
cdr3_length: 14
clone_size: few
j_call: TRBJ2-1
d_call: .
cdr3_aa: CASSLRGSGYEQFF
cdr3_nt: TGTGCCAGCAGCTTGCGGGGGAGCGGGTATGAGCAGTTCTTC

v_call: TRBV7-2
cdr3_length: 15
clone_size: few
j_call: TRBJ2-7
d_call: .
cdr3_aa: CASSSQSGLSYEQYF
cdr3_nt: TGTGCCAGCAGCTCCCAATCGGGGCTGTCCTACGAGCAGTACTTC

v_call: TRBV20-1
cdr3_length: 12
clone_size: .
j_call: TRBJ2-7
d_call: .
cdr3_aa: CSASRGFYEQYF
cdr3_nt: TGCAGTGCTAGTAGAGGGTTCTACGAGCAGTACTTC

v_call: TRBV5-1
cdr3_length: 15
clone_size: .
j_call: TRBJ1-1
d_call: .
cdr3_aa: CASSLRLGQAAEAFF
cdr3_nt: TGCGCCAGCAGCTTGCGTCTTGGACAAGCGGCTGAAGCTTTCTTT

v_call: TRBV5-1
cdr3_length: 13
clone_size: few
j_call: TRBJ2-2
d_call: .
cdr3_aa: CASSWGTTGELFF
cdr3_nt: TGCGCCAGCAGTTGGGGTACCACCGGGGAGCTGTTTTTT

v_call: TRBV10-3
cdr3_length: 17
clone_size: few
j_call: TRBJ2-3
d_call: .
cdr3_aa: CAISERTPGRSTDTQYF
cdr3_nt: TGTGCCATCAGTGAGCGGACTCCCGGAAGGAGCACAGATACGCAGTATTTT

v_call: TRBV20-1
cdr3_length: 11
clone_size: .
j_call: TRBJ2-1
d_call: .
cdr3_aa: CSALLYNEQFF
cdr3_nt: TGCAGTGCTTTGCTTTACAATGAGCAGTTCTTC

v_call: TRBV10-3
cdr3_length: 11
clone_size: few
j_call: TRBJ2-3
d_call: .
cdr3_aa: CAIRKGDTQYF
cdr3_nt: TGTGCCATCAGGAAAGGAGATACGCAGTATTTT

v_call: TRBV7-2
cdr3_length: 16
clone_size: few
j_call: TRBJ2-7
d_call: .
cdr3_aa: CASSFQGAPSSYEQYF
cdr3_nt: TGTGCCAGCAGCTTCCAGGGAGCCCCGAGCTCCTACGAGCAGTACTTC

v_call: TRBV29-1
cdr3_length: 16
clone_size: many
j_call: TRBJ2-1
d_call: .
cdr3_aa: CSVEGISGRLYNEQFF
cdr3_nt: TGCAGCGTTGAAGGGATATCGGGCAGACTCTACAATGAGCAGTTCTTC

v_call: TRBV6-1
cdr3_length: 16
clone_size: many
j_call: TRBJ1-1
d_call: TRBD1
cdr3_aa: CASRGLQGRMNTEAFF
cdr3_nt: TGTGCCAGCAGAGGATTACAGGGGCGCATGAACACTGAAGCTTTCTTT

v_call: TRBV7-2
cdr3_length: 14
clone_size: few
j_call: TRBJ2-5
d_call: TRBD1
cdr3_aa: CASSSIRGRRDQYF
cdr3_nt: TGTGCCAGCAGCTCCATCAGGGGGCGAAGGGACCAGTACTTC

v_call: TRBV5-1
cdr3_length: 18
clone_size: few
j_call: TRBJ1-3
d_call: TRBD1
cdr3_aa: CASSYRGQESPSGNTIYF
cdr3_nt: TGCGCCAGCAGCTACCGGGGACAGGAGTCGCCCTCTGGAAACACCATATATTTT

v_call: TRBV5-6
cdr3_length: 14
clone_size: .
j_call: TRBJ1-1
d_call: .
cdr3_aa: CASSQFTVNTEAFF
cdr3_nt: TGTGCCAGCAGCCAATTCACAGTGAACACTGAAGCTTTCTTT

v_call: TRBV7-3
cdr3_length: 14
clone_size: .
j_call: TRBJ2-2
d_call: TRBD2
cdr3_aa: CASRGTRDTGELFF
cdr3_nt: TGTGCCAGCAGGGGGACTAGGGACACCGGGGAGCTGTTTTTT

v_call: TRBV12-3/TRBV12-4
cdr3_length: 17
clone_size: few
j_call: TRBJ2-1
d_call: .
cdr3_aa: CASSPGEAANSYNEQFF
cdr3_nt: TGTGCCAGCAGCCCGGGGGAAGCGGCGAACTCCTACAATGAGCAGTTCTTC

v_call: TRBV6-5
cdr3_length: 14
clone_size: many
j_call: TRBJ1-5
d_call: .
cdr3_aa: CASSYRTDYQPQHF
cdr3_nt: TGTGCCAGCAGTTACCGGACAGATTATCAGCCCCAGCATTTT